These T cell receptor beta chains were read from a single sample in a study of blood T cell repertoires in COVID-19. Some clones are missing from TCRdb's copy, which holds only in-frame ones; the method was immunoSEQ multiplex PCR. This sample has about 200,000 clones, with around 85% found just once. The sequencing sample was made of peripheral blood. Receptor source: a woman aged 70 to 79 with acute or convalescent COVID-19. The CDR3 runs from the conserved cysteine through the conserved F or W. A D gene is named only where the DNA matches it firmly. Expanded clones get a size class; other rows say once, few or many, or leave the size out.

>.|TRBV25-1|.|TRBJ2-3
TGTGCCAGCAGTAGGGCAGGGTTGAGAGATACGCAGTATTTT
CASSRAGLRDTQYF
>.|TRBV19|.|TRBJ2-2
TGTGCCAGTAATGACAGGACGTTAACCGGGGAGCTGTTTTTT
CASNDRTLTGELFF
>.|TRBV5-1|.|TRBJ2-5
TGCGCCAGCAGCTTTGGCGGGGAGAGTCAAGAGACCCAGTACTTC
CASSFGGESQETQYF
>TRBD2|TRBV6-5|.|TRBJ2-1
TGTGCCAGCCCCCCTAGCGGGATTATCAATGAGCAGTTCTTC
CASPPSGIINEQFF
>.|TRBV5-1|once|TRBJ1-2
TGCGCCAGCAGCGCCCGACAGACCTCGTCTTTATATGGCTACACCTTC
CASSARQTSSLYGYTF
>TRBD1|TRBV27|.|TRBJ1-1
TGTGCCAGCAGCTTAACAGGGGGCCTGAACACTGAAGCTTTCTTT
CASSLTGGLNTEAFF
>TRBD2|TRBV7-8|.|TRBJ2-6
TGTGCCAGCTCGAGGGAGGGCCAGTCTGGGGCCAACGTCCTGACTTTC
CASSREGQSGANVLTF
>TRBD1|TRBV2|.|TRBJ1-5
TGTGCCAGCAGCACGACAGGGAATAGCAATCAGCCCCAGCATTTT
CASSTTGNSNQPQHF
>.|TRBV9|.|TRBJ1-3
TGTGCCAGCAGCGTAGAAGGGGACTCTGGAAACACCATATATTTT
CASSVEGDSGNTIYF
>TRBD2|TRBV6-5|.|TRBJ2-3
TGTGCCAGCAGTCTAGCGGGAGGACGTCCAGATACGCAGTATTTT
CASSLAGGRPDTQYF
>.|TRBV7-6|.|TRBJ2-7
TGTGCCAGCAGCTTGGTTGGAGGCGTTGAGCAGTACTTC
CASSLVGGVEQYF
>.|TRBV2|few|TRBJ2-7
TGTGCCAGCAGCGGGCAGGGTGCGTCCTACGAGCAGTACTTC
CASSGQGASYEQYF
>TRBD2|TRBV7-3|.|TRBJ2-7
TGTGCCAGCAGCTTTGGCGGGGGGCCAAGCTACGAGCAGTACTTC
CASSFGGGPSYEQYF
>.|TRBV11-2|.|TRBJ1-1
TGTGCCAGCAGCTTAGTAGATGAAGCTTTCTTT
CASSLVDEAFF
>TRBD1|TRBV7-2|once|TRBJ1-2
TGTGCCAGCAGCTTAGGGACAGGGGCGCCCTATGGCTACACCTTC
CASSLGTGAPYGYTF
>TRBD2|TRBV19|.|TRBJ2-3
TGTGCCAGTAGTCTCGGACTAGCGGTGACAGATACGCAGTATTTT
CASSLGLAVTDTQYF
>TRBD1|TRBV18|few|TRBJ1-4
TGTGCCAGCTCACAGGGGGCGGATGAAAAACTGTTTTTT
CASSQGADEKLFF
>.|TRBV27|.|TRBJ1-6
TGTGCCAGCAGCCCGCGACAGGAAAGATCACCCCTCCACTTT
CASSPRQERSPLHF
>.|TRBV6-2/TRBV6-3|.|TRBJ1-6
TGTGCCAGCAGTTACTCGAAAGTCGGCAGGGGAAGTGATTCACCCCTCCACTTT
CASSYSKVGRGSDSPLHF
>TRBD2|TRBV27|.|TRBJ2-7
TGTGCCAGCAGTTTATGGCTAGCGGGCAGACCCTACGAGCAGTACTTC
CASSLWLAGRPYEQYF
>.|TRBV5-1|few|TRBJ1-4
TGCGCCAGCAGCTACCAGGATAATAATGAAAAACTGTTTTTT
CASSYQDNNEKLFF
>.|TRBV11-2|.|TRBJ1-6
TGTGCCAGCAGCCAGGGGTTTAATTCACCCCTCCACTTT
CASSQGFNSPLHF
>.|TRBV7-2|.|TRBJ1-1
TGTGCCAGCAGCTTAAAGAGGGCGGGCACTGAAGCTTTCTTT
CASSLKRAGTEAFF
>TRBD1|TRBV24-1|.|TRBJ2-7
TGTGCCACCAGGGACAGGGGCGGCTACGAGCAGTACTTC
CATRDRGGYEQYF
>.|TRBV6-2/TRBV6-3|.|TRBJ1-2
TGTGCCAGCAGTTACTCGATCGAGGAATCGAGCTATGGCTACACCTTC
CASSYSIEESSYGYTF
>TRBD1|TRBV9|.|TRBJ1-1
TGTGCCAGCAGCGCCCAGGGACAGGGAGTGACTGAAGCTTTCTTT
CASSAQGQGVTEAFF
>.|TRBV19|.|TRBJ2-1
TGTGCCAGTAGTATACGGGACATGATTTACAATGAACAGTTCTTC
CASSIRDMIYNEQFF
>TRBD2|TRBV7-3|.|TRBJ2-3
TGTGCCAGCAGCTTTGCGGGAGTGGCAGATACGCAGTATTTT
CASSFAGVADTQYF
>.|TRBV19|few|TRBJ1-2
TGTGCCAGTAGTGAGAGACACAATCTGGATGGCTACACCTTC
CASSERHNLDGYTF
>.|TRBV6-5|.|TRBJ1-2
TGTGCCAGCAGTCAATCACGGGATGGCTACACCTTC
CASSQSRDGYTF
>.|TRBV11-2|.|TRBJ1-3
TGTGCCAGCAGCTCTCGTCGGGGGGACAACTCTGGAAACACCATATATTTT
CASSSRRGDNSGNTIYF
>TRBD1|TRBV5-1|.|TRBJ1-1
TGCGCCAGCAGCGAGGACAGGGACACTGAAGCTTTCTTT
CASSEDRDTEAFF
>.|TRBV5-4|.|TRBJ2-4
TGTGCCAGCGCGAAGGGGCCTACAAACATTCAGTACTTC
CASAKGPTNIQYF
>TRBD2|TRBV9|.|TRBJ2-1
TGTGCCAGCAGCGTAGCCACTAGCGGGATTGCCTTCTTC
CASSVATSGIAFF
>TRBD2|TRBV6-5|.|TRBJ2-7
TGTGCCAGCAGCGGGACTAGCGGGAGGGTATACGAGCAGTACTTC
CASSGTSGRVYEQYF
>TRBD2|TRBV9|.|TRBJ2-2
TGTGCCAGCAGCTCCCACGGGGGGGCGAACACCGGGGAGCTGTTTTTT
CASSSHGGANTGELFF
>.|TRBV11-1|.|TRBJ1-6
TGTGCCAGCAGCATAGTTACAGCTAATTCACCCCTCCACTTT
CASSIVTANSPLHF
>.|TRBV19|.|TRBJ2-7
TGTGCCAGTAGTATGGGAGGGGGCTACGAGCAGTACTTC
CASSMGGGYEQYF
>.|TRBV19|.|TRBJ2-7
TGTGCCAGTAGTATCGCCCTAGCGCCCGACCTCGAGCAGTACTTC
CASSIALAPDLEQYF
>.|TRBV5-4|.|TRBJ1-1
TGTGCCAGCAGCTTGCGGGATGAAGCTTTCTTT
CASSLRDEAFF
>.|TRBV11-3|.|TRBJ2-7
TGTGCCAGCCTACCAAGGAGCGGCTCCTACGAGCAGTACTTC
CASLPRSGSYEQYF
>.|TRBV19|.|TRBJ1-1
TGTGCCAGTACCCCGGTAGGGCGGGATTCAATGAACACTGAAGCTTTCTTT
CASTPVGRDSMNTEAFF
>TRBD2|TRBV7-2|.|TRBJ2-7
TGTGCCAGCAGCCCCTGGACTAGCGGCGCGTACGAGCAGTACTTC
CASSPWTSGAYEQYF
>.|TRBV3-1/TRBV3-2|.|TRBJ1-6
TGTGCCAGCAGCCTTTGGACTGTCTTAAATTCACCCCTCCACTTT
CASSLWTVLNSPLHF
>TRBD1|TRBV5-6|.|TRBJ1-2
TGTGCCAGCAGCTCGGACAGGGTACGAGGCTACACCTTC
CASSSDRVRGYTF
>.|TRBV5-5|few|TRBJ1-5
TGTGCCAGCAGCTTGTATGGTAGAGGCAATCAGCCCCAGCATTTT
CASSLYGRGNQPQHF
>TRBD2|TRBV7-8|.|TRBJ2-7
TGTGCCAGCAGCTTTGCCGGGACTAGGATCTACGAGCAGTACTTC
CASSFAGTRIYEQYF
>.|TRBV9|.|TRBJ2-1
TGTGCCAGCAGCGTAACCGGCGTGCCCCAGGGGGAGCAGTTCTTC
CASSVTGVPQGEQFF
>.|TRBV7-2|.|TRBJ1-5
TGTGCCAGCAGCCCCCGGACAGAAGGGCCCCAGCATTTT
CASSPRTEGPQHF
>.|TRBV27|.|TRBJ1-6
TGTGCCAGCAGTTTGGCAGGTCATAACTCACCCCTCCACTTT
CASSLAGHNSPLHF